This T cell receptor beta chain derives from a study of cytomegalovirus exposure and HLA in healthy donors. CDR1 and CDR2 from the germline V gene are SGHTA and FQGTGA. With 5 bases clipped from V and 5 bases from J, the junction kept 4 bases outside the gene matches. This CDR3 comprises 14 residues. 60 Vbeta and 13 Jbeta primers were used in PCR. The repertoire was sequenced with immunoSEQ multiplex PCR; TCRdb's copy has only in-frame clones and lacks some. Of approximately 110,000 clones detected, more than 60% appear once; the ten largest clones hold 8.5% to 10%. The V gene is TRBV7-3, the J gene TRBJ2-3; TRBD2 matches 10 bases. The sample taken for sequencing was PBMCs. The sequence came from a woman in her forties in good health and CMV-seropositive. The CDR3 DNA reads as TGTGCCAGCAGCGCTACTAGCGGGGAAGATACGCAGTATTTT. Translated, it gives CASSATSGEDTQYF.